These 9 T cell receptor beta chains came from one sample sequenced in a study of tumor-infiltrating lymphocytes in primary liver carcinoma. Both blood RNA, taken from unsorted whole blood, and germline DNA were extracted. The input was 450 to 500 ng total RNA; TCR beta cDNA was made from it with a constant-region primer. It was through three nested multiplex PCR rounds of slightly modified ARM-PCR that TCR beta libraries arose. Primers for the first two PCR rounds were TRBV1-TRBV30 forward primers and a C-beta reverse primer (about 9 cycles per round). TCRdb reprocessed the multiplex PCR reads with MiXCR, giving one entry per CDR3 protein. Counted here are 300,000 to 350,000 distinct CDR3 sequences, almost 65% occurring once; the ten biggest clones make up approximately 5.9%. The sample was peripheral blood. These receptors were obtained from a man between 35 and 55 years old with primary liver carcinoma and hepatitis B virus infection.

This clonotype was observed a single time. This may be a read error, as it is one base from a much larger clone. The V gene is TRBV11-2, the J gene TRBJ2-7, with a tentative D call TRBD1 (6 bases). From germline, CDR1 is SGHAT and CDR2 FQNNGV. The CDR3 totals 13 residues. CDR3 protein: CAISLTGYYEQYF. The CDR3 coding sequence is TGTGCCATCAGCTTGACAGGTTACTACGAGCAGTACTTC.

Worth noting for this clonotype: This may be a read error: a much more frequent sequence differs by one nucleotide. The chain uses TRBV7-9 and TRBJ1-6; D gene ambiguous. In germline, CDR1 is SEHNR, CDR2 FQNEAQ (reference sequence). This CDR3 has 15 residues. The V end was cut by 1 base, the J end by 8 bases, with 12 bases between. CDR3: CASSLVSAQYSPLHF. CDR3 bases: TGTGCCAGCAGCTTAGTCTCGGCACAGTATTCACCCCTCCACTTT. Full variable domain (rest looked up from reference TRBV7-9 and TRBJ1-6): DTGVSQNPRHKITKRGQNVTFRCDPISEHNRLYWYRQTLGQGPEFLTYFQNEAQLEKSRLLSDRFSAERPKGSFSTLEIQRTEQGDSAMYLCASSLVSAQYSPLHFGNGTRLTVT.

This sequence joins TRBV12-5 and TRBJ2-7; TRBD2 agrees at 12 bases. Germline V gene sequence: CDR1 LGHNT, CDR2 FRNRAP. The CDR3 has 17 amino acids. With V trimmed by 8 bases and J by 3 bases, 14 bases remained unmatched. The CDR3 nucleotides read TGTGCTAGTCGGCATAGACTAGCGGGAGAGGTCAGCTACGAGCAGTACTTC. The encoded protein is CASRHRLAGEVSYEQYF. Full variable domain (outside the CDR3, taken from reference TRBV12-5 and TRBJ2-7): DARVTQTPRHKVTEMGQEVTMRCQPILGHNTVFWYRQTMMQGLELLAYFRNRAPLDDSGMPKDRFSAEMPDATLATLKIQPSEPRDSAVYFCASRHRLAGEVSYEQYFGPGTRLTVT.

The chain joins TRBV6-5 to TRBJ2-1; 15 nucleotides line up with TRBD2. Germline CDR1 MNHEY, CDR2 SVGAGI. Trimming took 6 bases from V and 2 from J; bases not matched to a gene: 14. The length of the CDR3 is 20 residues. The CDR3 spells CASRNPTGLAGGVPYNEQFF. The CDR3 region has the DNA TGTGCCAGCAGGAACCCAACGGGACTAGCGGGAGGAGTACCCTACAATGAGCAGTTCTTC.

A word on this clonotype: Being one base from a much bigger clone, this may be a read error. The chain employs TRBV6-1 and TRBJ2-1; the D gene is possibly TRBD2 (5 bases). CDR1 is MNHNS, CDR2 SASEGT, per germline. CDR3 length: 15 amino acids. In nucleotides, the CDR3 is TGTGCCAGCAGTGCCCTTATACTAGGGTCGTATGAGCAGTCCTTC. This translates into CASSALILGSYEQSF.

The chain employs TRBV4-3 and TRBJ2-5; D is undetermined. The CDR3 covers 14 residues. V lost 6 bases and J lost 5, with 16 bases in between. The germline gives CDR1 LGHNA, CDR2 YSLEER. The chain's CDR3 is CASRQVPVGETQYF. DNA for the CDR3: TGCGCCAGCAGGCAGGTCCCGGTAGGGGAGACCCAGTACTTC.

The table lists this clonotype with a count of one. One base away lies a much larger clone, so this may be a sequencing read error. V usage is TRBV10-3 and J usage is TRBJ2-7, with D possibly matching TRBD1 (6 bases). CDR1 is ENHRY, CDR2 SYGVKD, per germline. There are 13 residues in the CDR3. Trimming removed 8 bases at V and 5 bases at J, with 16 bases between. In DNA form, the CDR3 reads TGTGCCATCTCACAAACGGACAGAGACGAGCAGTACTTC. Protein: CAISQTDRDEQYF.

This chain uses TRBV11-2 with TRBJ2-2; no clear D. Germline V gives CDR1 SGHAT, CDR2 FQNNGV. This CDR3 is 15 amino acids long. V dropped 0 bases and J dropped 5 bases, with 10 bases sitting between them. The DNA of the CDR3 is TGTGCCAGCAGCTTAGACGTGCGAGGTACCGGGGAGCTGTTTTTT. It encodes CASSLDVRGTGELFF.

Details on this clonotype: The CDR3 ends on some other residue instead of the conserved phenylalanine or tryptophan, so this is likely a read error. V usage is TRBV11-2 and J usage is TRBJ2-1; 8 bases agree with TRBD2. In germline, CDR1 is SGHAT, CDR2 FQNNGV. V trimming: 4 bases; J trimming: 0 bases; junction bases outside the gene matches: 8. CDR3 size: 17 residues. CDR3 protein: CASSSLLAAISYNEQFL. CDR3 coding DNA: TGTGCCAGCAGCTCCTTACTAGCGGCCATCTCCTACAATGAGCAGTTCTTA.